This TCR beta chain came from a study of identical twins. General study results and limits: Twin-shared out-of-frame alpha sequences were enriched for low generation probability. Potential partial confounding of zero-insertion analyses by invariant MAIT and iNKT cells was noted.

There were only healthy Caucasians among the donors. Via MiXCR, TCRdb re-called the 5' RACE reads, giving one row per CDR3 protein. The sample lists approximately 530,000 distinct CDR3 sequences; about a fifth were seen once. About this clonotype: Its antigen is still unknown.

A further study also used this sample, focusing on yellow fever vaccine responses in identical twins.

The TCR originated in a woman younger than 30 in good health. Sequencing used CD4+ T cells sorted from blood.

This chain's CDR3 is CAISETGEGEAFF. The CDR3 DNA sequence: TGTGCCATCAGCGAGACAGGGGAAGGTGAAGCTTTCTTT. This chain links TRBV10-3 with TRBJ1-1, with TRBD1 matching over 8 bases. The CDR3 runs to 13 residues. The germline gives CDR1 ENHRY, CDR2 SYGVKD. Trimming took 6 bases from V and 7 from J; bases not matched to a gene: 7.